The present TCR beta chain was sequenced within a study of blood T cell repertoires in COVID-19. CDR1 and CDR2 from the germline V gene are LGHDT and YNNKEL (reference sequence). V shed 1 base and J 4 bases; nucleotides not matched to a gene: 4. The CDR3 has 16 amino acids. TCRdb keeps only in-frame clones here, not all; method: immunoSEQ multiplex PCR. The top ten hold roughly 1% of the sample, which has around 140,000 clones, around 90% seen once. The TCR comes from a woman aged 50 to 60 with acute or convalescent COVID-19. This chain links TRBV3-1 (or the pseudogene TRBV3-2) with TRBJ2-5, with 12 bases fitting TRBD2. What was sequenced was peripheral blood. The CDR3 spells CASSQGASGRGETQYF. DNA of the CDR3: TGTGCCAGCAGCCAAGGAGCTAGCGGGAGGGGAGAGACCCAGTACTTC.